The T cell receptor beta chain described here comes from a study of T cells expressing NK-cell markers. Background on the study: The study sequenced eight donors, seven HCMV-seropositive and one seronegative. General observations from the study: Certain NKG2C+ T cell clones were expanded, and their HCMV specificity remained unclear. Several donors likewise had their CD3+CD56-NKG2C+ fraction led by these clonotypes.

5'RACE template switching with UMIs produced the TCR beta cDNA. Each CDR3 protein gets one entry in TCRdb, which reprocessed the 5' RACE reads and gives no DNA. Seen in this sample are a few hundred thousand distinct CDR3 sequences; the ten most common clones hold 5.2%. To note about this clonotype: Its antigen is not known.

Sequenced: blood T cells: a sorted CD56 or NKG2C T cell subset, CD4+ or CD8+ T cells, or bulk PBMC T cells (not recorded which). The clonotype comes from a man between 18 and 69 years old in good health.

CDR3 in amino acids: CSVGERVNGYTF. The chain has TRBV29-1 and TRBJ1-2; TCRdb indicates TRBD1, and absent DNA this call remains unverified. Looked up from germline, CDR1 is SQVTM and CDR2 is ANQGSEA. This CDR3 contains 12 residues.